The 6 T cell receptor beta chains below all came from one sample that was sequenced in a study of Ad26.COV2.S vaccination and SARS-CoV-2 variants. Treatment given: 15 to 20 received Ad26.COV2.S at low or high dose, single or two shots; about 5 received placebo; per-sample allocation not given. Specimen acquisition occurred on day 63 following the initial vaccine or placebo injection. Assay used: immunoSEQ multiplex PCR; TCRdb lists only in-frame clones, some missing. The sample carries approximately 350,000 clones, about nine tenths recorded once. The sequencing here drew on peripheral blood, taken in a trial of Ad26.COV2.S vaccine versus placebo. These receptors were obtained from a person aged 18-65 years who received the Ad26.COV2.S COVID-19 vaccine or a placebo.

J is TRBJ2-7 and V is TRBV10-3; 9 positions agree with TRBD1. Germline trimming cut 3 bases from V and 5 bases from J; bases unmatched to any gene: 11. Per the germline V gene, CDR1 is ENHRY and CDR2 is SYGVKD. The CDR3 covers 16 residues. In DNA, the CDR3 is TGTGCCATCAGTGACCTGACAGGGGGAATCCGCCACGAGCAGTACTTC. It specifies CAISDLTGGIRHEQYF.

This chain uses TRBV7-9 with TRBJ2-1; D might be TRBD2 (6 bases). The length of the CDR3 is 13 residues. V lost 5 bases, J lost 5 bases, and 10 bases lay in between. Germline CDR1 is SEHNR and CDR2 is FQNEAQ (reference sequence). CDR3 sequence reads: CASSPGGDNEQFF. CDR3 DNA sequence: TGTGCCAGCAGCCCCGGAGGGGACAATGAGCAGTTCTTC.

This clone was recorded once. The rearrangement uses TRBV6-5 and TRBJ2-1, with 8 bases matching TRBD2. CDR3 length equals 15 residues. After removal of 7 bases from V and 10 bases from J, the junction contained 15 bases not matched to a gene. Germline assignment: CDR1 MNHEY and CDR2 SVGAGI. CDR3 nucleotide sequence: TGTGCCAGCATCCCCCCGGGGGGGCAAGTTAGGGAGCAGTTCTTC. It translates to CASIPPGGQVREQFF.

The chain has TRBV14 and TRBJ2-7; D not resolved. The CDR3 is 13 amino acids. From germline, CDR1 is SGHDN and CDR2 FVKESK. V lost 6 bases, J lost 2 bases, and 11 bases lay in between. In DNA, the CDR3 is TGTGCCAGCAGGGTTAGTAATACCTACGAGCAGTACTTC. This codes for CASRVSNTYEQYF.

V is TRBV28 and J is TRBJ1-1; possible D gene TRBD1, 6 bases. V was clipped by 5 bases and J by 6 bases, with 13 bases between them. This CDR3 region has 13 residues. The germline gives CDR1 MDHEN, CDR2 SYDVKM. The CDR3 sequence: CASSRGQEPEAFF. CDR3 sequence (DNA): TGTGCCAGCAGTCGGGGGCAGGAGCCTGAAGCTTTCTTT.

CDR3 DNA sequence: TGTGCCAGCAGCTTAATGGGGCCGACCTACGAGCAGTACTTC. The encoded protein is CASSLMGPTYEQYF. V gene TRBV7-2 combines with J gene TRBJ2-7; D is possibly TRBD1 (5 bases). In germline, CDR1 is SGHTA, CDR2 FQGNSA. CDR3 length equals 14 residues. V lost 2 bases and J lost 2, with 10 bases in between.